This TCR beta chain was profiled in a study of blood T cell repertoires in COVID-19. Study-wide context: Nucleic acid was either cDNA or gDNA, and it came from T cells, B-cell-depleted T cells, or PBMCs.

The V gene's germline CDR1 is SGHNT and CDR2 YYREEE (reference sequence). The CDR3 runs 14 residues. Trimming took 2 bases from V and 2 from J, leaving 7 bases between them. In the original analysis: Estimated nucleated cell counts came from reference gene primer amplification. The assay was immunoSEQ multiplex PCR, and TCRdb's table has in-frame clones only and misses some. The D gene and trimming were derived from the DNA, and the V and J assignments and clone size from that table. This sample carries some 130,000 clones, over 75% of them seen once, and the ten largest clones take about 11%. Sequenced: peripheral blood. The chain has TRBV5-4 and TRBJ2-2; possible D gene TRBD2, 5 bases. The receptor was derived from a man older than 75 with acute or convalescent COVID-19. The CDR3 nucleotides read TGTGCCAGCAGCTTCCGGGGAAACACCGGGGAGCTGTTTTTT. It codes for CASSFRGNTGELFF.